This TCR beta chain emerged from a study of T cell responses to AZD1222 COVID-19 vaccine. Study outcomes and limitations: The reported proportion of spike-specific TCRs targeting unmutated variant regions was nearly half.

Some clones are missing from TCRdb's copy, which holds only in-frame ones; the method was immunoSEQ multiplex PCR. Of around 150,000 clones listed, over 65% are singletons. A remark on this clone: Its specificity is unknown.

The trim removed 4 bases at V and 4 bases at J, leaving 5 bases unmatched. Germline CDR1 is SGHRS and CDR2 is YFSETQ. The CDR3 spans 16 residues. The origin of this receptor is an adult in good health. The sequenced sample was peripheral blood, obtained on day 0 of AZD1222 vaccination. This sequence joins TRBV5-1 and TRBJ2-2, with 12 bases matching TRBD1. CDR3 sequence reads: CASSLGTGGSTGELFF. The CDR3 DNA is TGCGCCAGCAGCCTCGGGACAGGGGGCAGCACCGGGGAGCTGTTTTTT.